The 28 T cell receptor beta chains reported below all come from one sample, sequenced in a study of Ad26.COV2.S vaccination and SARS-CoV-2 variants. Treatment of the sample: roughly 18 received Ad26.COV2.S at low or high dose, single or two shots; about five received placebo; per-sample allocation not given. Specimens were obtained on day 63 following the first vaccine or placebo injection. Only in-frame clones appear in the TCRdb table, and some are missing; sequencing was by immunoSEQ multiplex PCR. The sample shows about 680,000 clones, around 89% of them seen only once. This specimen consisted of peripheral blood, obtained in a trial of Ad26.COV2.S vaccine versus placebo. All receptors derive from a person between 18 and 60 years old who received the Ad26.COV2.S COVID-19 vaccine or a placebo.

CDR3 region: CASSPLGLAGGIDTQYF. CDR3 in DNA: TGCGCCAGCAGCCCCTTGGGACTAGCGGGGGGGATAGATACGCAGTATTTT. The chain couples TRBV4-3 to TRBJ2-3; 16 nucleotides line up with TRBD2. Germline-derived CDR1 and CDR2 are LGHNA and YSLEER. The CDR3 totals 17 residues. The trim removed 4 bases at V and 5 bases at J, leaving 6 bases unmatched.

This clone appeared a single time. The rearrangement uses TRBV19 and TRBJ1-1; possible D gene TRBD1, 5 bases. V was trimmed by 5 bases and J by 2 bases, leaving 9 bases between them. CDR1 is LNHDA, CDR2 SQIVND, per germline (reference sequence). The CDR3 is 13 residues long. CDR3: CASSPGPNTEAFF. CDR3 bases: TGTGCCAGTAGTCCAGGGCCAAACACTGAAGCTTTCTTT.

This clone was seen once. The chain joins TRBV7-2 to TRBJ2-5, with 13 bases aligning to TRBD2. The V and J ends lost 5 bases and 3 bases, in that order; junction bases with no gene match: 9. CDR3 size: 17 residues. Germline V gene sequence: CDR1 SGHTA, CDR2 FQGNSA. DNA for the CDR3: TGTGCCAGCAGCCGGAGGATTGGACTAGCGGGGGAAGAGACCCAGTACTTC. This gives the protein CASSRRIGLAGEETQYF.

The gene calls are TRBV7-9 and TRBJ2-3; possibly TRBD1 for D (5 bases). V lost 1 base to trimming and J lost 5 bases, with 13 bases between them. Germline CDR1 and CDR2: SEHNR and FQNEAQ (reference sequence). The CDR3 length is 15 residues. DNA of the CDR3: TGTGCCAGCAGCTTAGTTGCGCGTCAGGGAGATACGCAGTATTTT. Translating it yields CASSLVARQGDTQYF.

The rearrangement joins TRBV30 to TRBJ2-5, with 12 bases identical to TRBD2. V shed 6 bases, J shed 1 base, and the junction held 6 bases outside the gene matches. Germline V CDR1 and CDR2: GTSNPN, SVGIG (reference sequence). The CDR3 covers 15 residues. CDR3 sequence (DNA): TGTGCCTGTCGGACTAGCGGGATGCCCCAAGAGACCCAGTACTTC. This translates into CACRTSGMPQETQYF.

The chain links TRBV18 to TRBJ2-5, with D unclear. The CDR3 contains 15 residues. Germline V gene sequence: CDR1 KGHSH, CDR2 LQKENI. The V gene lost 5 bases and the J gene lost 5 bases, with 18 bases spanning the gap. The CDR3 region is CASSGPLSSRETQYF. The CDR3 region has the DNA TGTGCCAGCTCAGGGCCCCTAAGCTCGCGGGAGACCCAGTACTTC.

The V gene is TRBV27, the J gene TRBJ1-1; D remains ambiguous. Germline assignment: CDR1 MNHEY and CDR2 SMNVEV (reference sequence). CDR3 length: 15 amino acids. The V end was cut by 2 bases, the J end by 5 bases, with 15 bases between. CDR3 DNA: TGTGCCAGCAGTTTAACTCCCTTGATGGGAACTGAAGCTTTCTTT. It codes for CASSLTPLMGTEAFF.

This chain links TRBV15 with TRBJ2-4; 10 positions agree with TRBD1. This CDR3 has 17 residues. Germline CDR1 LNHNV, CDR2 YYDKDF (reference sequence). Germline trimming cut 0 bases from V and 5 bases from J; bases unmatched to any gene: 7. CDR3 in DNA: TGTGCCACCAGCAGAGATGGCTGGACAGGGGGTGAAAACATTCAGTACTTC. Protein sequence: CATSRDGWTGGENIQYF.

The chain joins TRBV18 to TRBJ2-1, with unresolved D. Trimming took off 3 bases at V and 3 bases at J, with 6 bases between the two ends. The CDR3 has 13 amino acids. Germline V lookup: CDR1 KGHSH, CDR2 LQKENI. CDR3 amino acids: CASSPSRYNEQFF. In nucleotides, the CDR3 is TGTGCCAGCTCACCGAGCCGCTACAATGAGCAGTTCTTC.

The V call is TRBV18, the J call TRBJ2-2, with D perhaps TRBD1 or TRBD2 (5 bases each). Between the trimmed V and J ends, which lost 1 base and 6 bases, there was a span of 9 bases. Germline V gene data show CDR1 as KGHSH and CDR2 as LQKENI. This CDR3 region has 14 residues. The CDR3 reads CASSPRRDAGELFF. The DNA of the CDR3 is TGTGCCAGCTCACCACGAAGGGACGCCGGGGAGCTGTTTTTT.

The chain joins TRBV24-1 to TRBJ1-2; 7 positions match TRBD1. Germline CDR1 KGHDR, CDR2 SFDVKD. The CDR3 runs 15 residues. Germline trimming cut 3 bases from V and 7 bases from J; bases unmatched to any gene: 10. CDR3 coding DNA: TGTGCCACCAGTGATCAGGGACAGTCGGCTCTTGGCTACACCTTC. Amino acids: CATSDQGQSALGYTF.

The J gene is TRBJ2-7, the V gene TRBV6-6; 8 bases map to TRBD1. CDR3 length: 13 residues. The J segment lost 5 bases and the V segment lost 6 bases, leaving 6 bases of the junction unmatched. Germline CDR1 MNHNY, CDR2 SVGAGI (reference sequence). CDR3 region: CASRPTGVDEQYF. The CDR3 coding sequence is TGTGCCAGCAGGCCGACAGGGGTCGACGAGCAGTACTTC.

V is TRBV29-1 and J is TRBJ2-1, with 8 bases matching TRBD2. After removal of 5 bases from V and 3 bases from J, the junction contained 6 bases not matched to a gene. The germline gives CDR1 SQVTM, CDR2 ANQGSEA. The CDR3 contains 14 residues. This CDR3 is CSVCSSGIYNEQFF. The CDR3 DNA sequence: TGCAGCGTTTGTAGTAGCGGGATCTACAATGAGCAGTTCTTC.

The chain uses TRBV6-5 and TRBJ1-6, with 7 nucleotides matching TRBD1. This CDR3 is built from 14 residues. Trimming at V came to 7 bases and at J to 8 bases, leaving 8 bases not matched to a gene. CDR1 and CDR2 from the germline V gene are MNHEY and SVGAGI. The CDR3 DNA reads TGTGCCAGCACCCGGGACAGCAGCGATTCACCCCTCCACTTT. Its translation: CASTRDSSDSPLHF.

The rearrangement joins TRBV6-5 to TRBJ2-7; 10 positions match TRBD1. The CDR3 runs to 16 residues. With 0 bases clipped from V and 3 bases from J, the junction kept 5 bases outside the gene matches. Germline loops: CDR1 MNHEY, CDR2 SVGAGI. CDR3: CASSYSGTGDIYEQYF. In DNA, the CDR3 is TGTGCCAGCAGTTACTCAGGGACAGGGGACATCTACGAGCAGTACTTC.

The rearrangement joins TRBV21-1 to TRBJ2-5; the tabulated D call, TRBD2, remains unverified against the DNA. TRBV21-1 is described as a pseudogene. This CDR3 comprises 13 residues. The CDR3 is CASSSGVQETQYF. The CDR3 DNA is TGTGCCAGCAGCTCCGGGGTTCAAGAGACCCAGTACTTC.

The rearrangement joins TRBV6-5 to TRBJ2-1, with D possibly TRBD2 on 6 matching bases. The CDR3 contains 14 residues. Trimming pared 3 bases from V and 9 bases from J, leaving 15 bases between. In germline, CDR1 is MNHEY, CDR2 SVGAGI. CDR3 region: CASSYWGEEAEQFF. CDR3 sequence (DNA): TGTGCCAGCAGTTATTGGGGGGAGGAGGCTGAGCAGTTCTTC.

The chain carries TRBV27 and TRBJ1-2; 7 bases agree with TRBD1. The V gene's germline CDR1 is MNHEY and CDR2 SMNVEV (reference sequence). CDR3 length equals 16 residues. With V trimmed by 5 bases and J by 5 bases, 14 bases remained unmatched. CDR3 bases: TGTGCCAGCAGTCCTCGAACGGCAGGGGGATATTATGGCTACACCTTC. Translation: CASSPRTAGGYYGYTF.

This clone came up once. The V gene is TRBV30, the J gene TRBJ2-7, with 8 bases lining up with TRBD2. This CDR3 spans 13 amino acids. CDR1 and CDR2 (germline): GTSNPN, SVGIG (reference sequence). The ends lost 0 bases at V and 2 bases at J; junction bases unmatched: 0. The CDR3 loop is CAWSVGGAYEQYF. The CDR3 nucleotides are TGTGCCTGGAGTGTCGGGGGGGCCTACGAGCAGTACTTC.

The rearrangement joins TRBV10-3 to TRBJ2-7; D remains unclear. CDR1 and CDR2 (germline): ENHRY, SYGVKD. The CDR3 spans 13 residues. Trimming removed 3 bases from V and 2 bases from J, with 8 bases in between. The CDR3, as DNA: TGTGCCATCAGTGACAGTCTGGCCTACGAGCAGTACTTC. As protein: CAISDSLAYEQYF.

This clone was seen just once. The chain employs TRBV5-1 and TRBJ2-2, with 15 bases that match TRBD2. V was clipped by 4 bases and J by 6 bases; unmatched bases: 4. The CDR3 contains 16 residues. Germline assignment: CDR1 SGHRS and CDR2 YFSETQ. CDR3 DNA sequence: TGCGCCAGCAGCCCGGGACTAGCGGGAGGAGCCGGGGAGCTGTTTTTT. It is translated as CASSPGLAGGAGELFF.

V gene TRBV6-6 combines with J gene TRBJ1-5; 8 bases map to TRBD1. Germline CDR1 reads MNHNY; CDR2 reads SVGAGI (reference sequence). The CDR3 loop spans 16 amino acids. Germline trimming cut 2 bases from V and 2 bases from J; bases unmatched to any gene: 5. For the CDR3, the DNA is TGTGCCAGCAGTTACATCGACAGGGGCGGCAATCAGCCCCAGCATTTT. Its translation: CASSYIDRGGNQPQHF.

The chain combines TRBV11-1 with TRBJ2-7; a possible D gene is TRBD2 (5 bases). Trimming pared 1 base from V and 1 base from J, leaving 14 bases between. The CDR3 extends over 16 amino acids. Germline CDR1 reads SGHAT; CDR2 reads FQDESV (reference sequence). Here the CDR3 reads CASSLVRGISSYEQYF. In nucleotides, the CDR3 is TGTGCCAGCAGCTTAGTCCGGGGAATTTCTTCCTACGAGCAGTACTTC.

The chain combines TRBV4-3 with TRBJ2-1; the D gene is possibly TRBD1 (5 bases). V shed 0 bases and J shed 2 bases, with 11 bases lying between them. Germline loops: CDR1 LGHNA, CDR2 YSLEER. The CDR3 sequence is 16 residues long. The CDR3 here is CASSQDPTTAYNEQFF. In nucleotides, the CDR3 is TGCGCCAGCAGCCAAGATCCGACGACAGCCTACAATGAGCAGTTCTTC.

The CDR3 sequence: CASSDGHLMGSYEQYF. CDR3 in DNA: TGCGCCAGCAGTGACGGTCATCTGATGGGCTCCTACGAGCAGTACTTC. The J gene is TRBJ2-7, the V gene TRBV10-2; D is uncertain. Trimming pared 3 bases from V and 0 bases from J, leaving 15 bases between. This CDR3 is built from 16 residues. CDR1 is WSHSY, CDR2 SAAADI, per germline.

The rearrangement links TRBV21-1 to TRBJ2-3; the D segment call TRBD1 is taken from the table without a DNA check. TRBV21-1 is designated a pseudogene. CDR3 length: 15 amino acids. The DNA of the CDR3 is TGTGCCAGCAGCACCCGACAGGGGGGCGCAGATACGCAGTATTTT. Residues: CASSTRQGGADTQYF.

The rearrangement joins TRBV9 to TRBJ2-2, with D maybe TRBD2 (6 bases). Trimming left V 1 base short and J 5 bases short, with 12 bases between. The CDR3 runs 15 residues. Germline CDR1 reads SGDLS; CDR2 reads YYNGEE. The CDR3, as DNA: TGTGCCAGCAGCGTACAGGAGGGCCGGACCGGGGAGCTGTTTTTT. Translation gives CASSVQEGRTGELFF.

This chain uses TRBV13 with TRBJ1-5; D uncertain. The CDR3 consists of 12 residues. Germline CDR1 PRHDT, CDR2 FYEKMQ (reference sequence). Trimming cost V 1 base and J 7 bases, with 5 bases left between them. The DNA for the CDR3 is TGTGCCAGCAGCTTAGTCGGCCAGCCCCAGCATTTT. It encodes CASSLVGQPQHF.